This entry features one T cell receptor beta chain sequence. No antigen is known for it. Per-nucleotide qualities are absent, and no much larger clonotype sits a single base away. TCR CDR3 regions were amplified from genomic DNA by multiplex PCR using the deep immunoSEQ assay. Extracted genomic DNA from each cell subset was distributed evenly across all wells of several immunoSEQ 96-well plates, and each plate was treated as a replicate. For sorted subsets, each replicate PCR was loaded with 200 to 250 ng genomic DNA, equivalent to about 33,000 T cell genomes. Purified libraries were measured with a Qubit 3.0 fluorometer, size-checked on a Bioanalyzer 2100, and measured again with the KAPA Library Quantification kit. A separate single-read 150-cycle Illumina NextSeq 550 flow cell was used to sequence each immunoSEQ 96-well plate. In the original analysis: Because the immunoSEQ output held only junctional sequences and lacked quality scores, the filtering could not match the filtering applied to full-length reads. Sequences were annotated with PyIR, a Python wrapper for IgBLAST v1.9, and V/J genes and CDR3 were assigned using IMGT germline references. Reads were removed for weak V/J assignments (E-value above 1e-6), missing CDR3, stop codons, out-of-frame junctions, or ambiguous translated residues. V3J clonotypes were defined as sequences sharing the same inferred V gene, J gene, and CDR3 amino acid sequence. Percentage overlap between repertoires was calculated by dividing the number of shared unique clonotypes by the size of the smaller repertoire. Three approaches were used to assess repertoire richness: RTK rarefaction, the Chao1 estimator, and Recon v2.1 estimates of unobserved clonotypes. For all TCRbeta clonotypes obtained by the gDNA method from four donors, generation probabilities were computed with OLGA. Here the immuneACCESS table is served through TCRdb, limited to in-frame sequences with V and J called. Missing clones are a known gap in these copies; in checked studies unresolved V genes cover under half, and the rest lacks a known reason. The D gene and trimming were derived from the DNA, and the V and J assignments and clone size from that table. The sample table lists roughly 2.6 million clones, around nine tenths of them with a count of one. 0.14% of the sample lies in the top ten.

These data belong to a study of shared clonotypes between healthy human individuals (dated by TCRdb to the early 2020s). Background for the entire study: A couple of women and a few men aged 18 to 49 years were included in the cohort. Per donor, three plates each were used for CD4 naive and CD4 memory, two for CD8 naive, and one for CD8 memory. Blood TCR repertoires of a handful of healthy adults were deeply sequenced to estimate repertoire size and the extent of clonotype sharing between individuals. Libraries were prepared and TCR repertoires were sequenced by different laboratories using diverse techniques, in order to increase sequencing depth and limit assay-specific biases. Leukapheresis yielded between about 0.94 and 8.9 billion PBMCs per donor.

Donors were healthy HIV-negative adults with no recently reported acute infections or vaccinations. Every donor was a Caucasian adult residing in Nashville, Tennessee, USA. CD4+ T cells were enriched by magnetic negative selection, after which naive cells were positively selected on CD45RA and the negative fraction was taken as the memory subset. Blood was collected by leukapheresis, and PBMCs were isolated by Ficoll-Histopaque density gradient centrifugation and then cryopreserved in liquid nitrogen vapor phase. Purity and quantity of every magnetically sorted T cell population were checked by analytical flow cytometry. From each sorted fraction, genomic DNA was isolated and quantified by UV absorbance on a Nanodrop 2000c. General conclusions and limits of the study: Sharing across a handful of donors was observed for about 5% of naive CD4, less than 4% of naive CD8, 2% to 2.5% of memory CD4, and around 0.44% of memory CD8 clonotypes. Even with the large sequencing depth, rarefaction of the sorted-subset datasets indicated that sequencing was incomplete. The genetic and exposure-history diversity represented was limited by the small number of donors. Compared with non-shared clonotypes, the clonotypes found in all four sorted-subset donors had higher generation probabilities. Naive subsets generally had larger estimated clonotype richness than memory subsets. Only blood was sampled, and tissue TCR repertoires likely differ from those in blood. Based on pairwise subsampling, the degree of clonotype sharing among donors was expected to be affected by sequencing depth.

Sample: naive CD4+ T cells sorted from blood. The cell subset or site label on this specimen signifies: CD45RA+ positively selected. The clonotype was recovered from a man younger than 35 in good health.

The bases read TGTGCCAGCAGCTTAACCGCGGTGGGTACGCAGTATTTT. Translation gives CASSLTAVGTQYF. The chain is made from TRBV7-9 and TRBJ2-3; no D gene can be assigned with confidence. The germline V gene (reference sequence) sets CDR1 to SEHNR and CDR2 to FQNEAQ. Cut back by 2 bases and 8 bases, the V and J ends lie 11 bases apart. From cysteine to phenylalanine, the CDR3 is 13 amino acids long. Only the CDR3 DNA is retained, 39 bases long and in frame from the first base.